These 31 T cell receptor delta chains were sequenced from one sample in a study of gamma-delta chains in newborns, infants, children. TCRdb fed the reads into CATT to redo clone calling. The sample shows about 3,000 delta-chain clones, about 10% of them seen only once. Sample: blood. Every receptor here comes from a child who was a newborn, infant or young child, either healthy, febrile or measles-vaccinated (not recorded which).

Within the sample, this clone is medium-sized (0.01 to 0.1%). The chain uses TRDV2 and TRDJ3, with 10 bases aligning to TRDD3. Germline V gene data show CDR1 as GEAIGNYY and CDR2 as EKD. The length of the CDR3 is 18 residues. Trimming took 2 bases from V and 1 from J; bases not matched to a gene: 4. The CDR3 sequence: CACDKGDTASWDTRQMFF. The CDR3 coding sequence is TGTGCCTGTGACAAGGGGGATACGGCGTCCTGGGACACCCGACAGATGTTTTTC.

In regard to this clone: A much larger clone lies a single base off, so this may be a read error. The chain employs TRDV2 and TRDJ3; 7 positions match TRDD3. Germline V gives CDR1 GEAIGNYY, CDR2 EKD. Trimming removed 0 bases from V and 3 bases from J; junction bases left unmatched: 7. The CDR3 runs to 18 residues. CDR3 residues: CACDTLGISFWDTRQMFF. As DNA, the CDR3 is TGTGCCTGTGACACCCTGGGGATAAGCTTCTGGGACACCCGACAGATGTTTTTC.

Of note for this clone: A far larger clone differs by one base, so this is likely a read error. The CDR3 protein is CACDTILGDISWDTRQMFF. CDR3 DNA: TGTGCCTGTGACACCATACTGGGGGATATCTCCTGGGACACCCGACAGATGTTTTTC. V usage is TRDV2 and J usage is TRDJ3, with 11 positions matching TRDD3. From germline, CDR1 is GEAIGNYY and CDR2 EKD. V lost 0 bases and J lost 0; bases outside the gene matches: 3. The CDR3 totals 19 residues.

The chain couples TRDV2 to TRDJ3, with D tentatively TRDD3 (6 bases). TCRdb carries no J gene annotation; the J gene was assigned here by matching the DNA with germline. V was shortened by 3 bases and J by 1 base, with 15 bases between the two germline ends. The CDR3 has 18 amino acids. Germline V lookup: CDR1 GEAIGNYY, CDR2 EKD. The CDR3 DNA sequence: TGTGCCTGTGACGGAAGGGGGGAGACGTCCTGGGACACCCGACAGATGTTTTTC. This translates into CACDGRGETSWDTRQMFF.

This clone qualifies as large. The same CDR3 can be traced to other DNA sequences in this sample. The chain has TRDV2 and TRDJ1; 10 nucleotides line up with TRDD3. V dropped 3 bases and J dropped 2; count of bases not matched to a gene: 2. The CDR3 is made up of 14 amino acids. CDR1 and CDR2 (germline): GEAIGNYY, EKD. CDR3 DNA sequence: TGTGCCTGTGACGGACTGGGGGATACCGATAAACTCATCTTT. Encoded protein: CACDGLGDTDKLIF.

CDR3 in DNA: TGTGCTCTTGGGGAACTAATAGGATCTAACTACTGGGGGATACGCGAGTACACCGATAAGCTCATCTTT. It is translated as CALGELIGSNYWGIREYTDKLIF. No J gene call was made, and the V gene is TRDV1; no DNA check was done on the table's D call, TRDD3. CDR1 and CDR2 from the germline V gene are TSWWSYY and QGS. This CDR3 spans 23 amino acids.

On this clone itself: This sequence may be a read error, since a much larger clone differs from it by one base. The sample has other DNA sequences that encode this CDR3 too. CDR3 loop: CACDPLLGDTDTWDTRQMFF. CDR3 in DNA: TGTGCCTGTGACCCCCTACTGGGGGATACCGACACCTGGGACACCCGACAGATGTTTTTC. J is TRDJ3 and V is TRDV2; 12 bases align to TRDD3. This CDR3 contains 20 residues. CDR1 is GEAIGNYY and CDR2 is EKD in the germline V gene. The trim removed 3 bases at V and 2 bases at J, leaving 10 bases unmatched.

Concerning this clone: A read error is likely here: a far larger clone is one base away. This sample includes further DNA sequences coding for the same CDR3. The V gene is TRDV2, the J gene TRDJ3, with 8 nucleotides matching TRDD3. Germline V gives CDR1 GEAIGNYY, CDR2 EKD. The V and J ends lost 7 bases and 2 bases, in that order; junction bases with no gene match: 6. This CDR3 region has 16 residues. DNA of the CDR3: TGTGCCTGCGACTCGGGGGATACCTGGGACACCCGACAGATGTTTTTC. Residues: CACDSGDTWDTRQMFF.

For this clone: A read error may be the cause here, since a much bigger clone is one base away. This chain links TRDV2 with TRDJ3; possible D gene TRDD3, 5 bases. Trimming took off 3 bases at V and 1 base at J, with 15 bases between the two ends. Per the germline V gene, CDR1 is GEAIGNYY and CDR2 is EKD. The CDR3 is made up of 18 amino acids. The CDR3 reads CACDAPGALSWDTRQMFF. The DNA for the CDR3 is TGTGCCTGTGACGCCCCGGGGGCCCTATCCTGGGACACCCGACAGATGTTTTTC.

This clone counts as large. Distinct nucleotide sequences in the sample also encode this CDR3. The rearrangement joins TRDV2 to TRDJ3, with 11 bases fitting TRDD3. This CDR3 region has 18 residues. The J segment lost 2 bases and the V segment lost 0 bases, leaving 2 bases of the junction unmatched. In germline, CDR1 is GEAIGNYY, CDR2 EKD. DNA of the CDR3: TGTGCCTGTGACACCGTACTGGGGGATACCTGGGACACCCGACAGATGTTTTTC. Its translation is CACDTVLGDTWDTRQMFF.

The V gene was left uncalled, and the J gene is TRDJ2; the DNA was not compared with TRDD3, the D call given in the table. CDR3 size: 16 residues. The CDR3 DNA reads as TGTGCCTGTGACATACTGGGGGCTCCTTGGACATCCCCACTCTTCTTT. This translates into CACDILGAPWTSPLFF.

Of note for this clone: One base away lies a much larger clone, so this may be a sequencing read error. This same CDR3 is encoded by further DNA sequences in the sample. The chain uses TRDV2 and TRDJ3, with 7 positions matching TRDD3. This CDR3 has 18 residues. Germline assignment: CDR1 GEAIGNYY and CDR2 EKD. CDR3 amino acids: CACDTNWGTSWDTRQMFF. CDR3 nucleotide sequence: TGTGCTTGTGACACCAACTGGGGCACCTCCTGGGACACCCGACAGATGTTTTTC.

By sample fraction, this clone is medium-sized. V and J are TRDV2 and TRDJ1, with 8 bases fitting TRDD3. The CDR3 runs 18 residues. Germline CDR1 GEAIGNYY, CDR2 EKD. J was trimmed by 2 bases and V by 0 bases; bases with no gene match: 13. The CDR3 bases are TGTGCCTGTGACACCAAAGGGAATGGGGGATCCAGAACCGATAAACTCATCTTT. It yields the protein CACDTKGNGGSRTDKLIF.

This clone came up a few times. The chain employs TRDV2 and TRDJ3; maybe TRDD3 (5 bases). This CDR3 region has 19 residues. With 0 bases removed from V and 0 bases from J, the gap between germline ends came to 14 bases. Germline lookup yields CDR1 GEAIGNYY and CDR2 EKD. The CDR3 region is CACDTLGPRSSWDTRQMFF. CDR3 DNA sequence: TGTGCCTGTGACACCTTGGGGCCCCGTAGCTCCTGGGACACCCGACAGATGTTTTTC.

This clone ranks as medium-sized. The chain has TRDV2 and TRDJ3; 11 bases fit TRDD3. Germline V gene lookup returns CDR1 GEAIGNYY and CDR2 EKD. CDR3 length: 20 residues. The J segment lost 0 bases and the V segment lost 1 base, leaving 7 bases of the junction unmatched. CDR3 in DNA: TGTGCCTGTGACACTCTACTGGGGGATAGAAGCTCCTGGGACACCCGACAGATGTTTTTC. It codes for CACDTLLGDRSSWDTRQMFF.

The J gene corresponds to TRDJ1; a V gene call is absent; the table's D call of TRDD3 was not tested on the DNA. There are 12 residues in the CDR3. Here the CDR3 DNA reads TGTGCCATACTGGGGGACACCGATAAACTCATCTTT. This sequence encodes CAILGDTDKLIF.

This clone was observed a handful of times. A much bigger clone sits one base away, suggesting this may be a read error. The V call is TRDV2, the J call TRDJ3, with D possibly TRDD3 on 5 matching bases. Germline assignment: CDR1 GEAIGNYY and CDR2 EKD. The CDR3 sequence is 19 residues long. V lost 0 bases and J lost 2, with 16 bases in between. CDR3 loop: CACDTAGVRVPWDTRQMFF. CDR3 in DNA: TGTGCCTGTGACACCGCGGGGGTACGCGTTCCCTGGGACACCCGACAGATGTTTTTC.

Concerning this clone itself: The junction shows a germline mismatch at one end, possibly a read error. V gene TRDV2 combines with J gene TRDJ3; 10 nucleotides align to TRDD3. The CDR3 has 20 amino acids. Germline-derived CDR1 and CDR2 are GEAIGNYY and EKD. The CDR3 here is CACDTYWGILSSWNTRQMFF. CDR3 in DNA: TGTGCCTGTGACACCTACTGGGGGATCCTGAGCTCCTGGAACACCCGACAGATGTTTTTC.

Comments on this clone: Being one base from a much bigger clone, this may be a read error. The rearrangement joins TRDV2 to TRDJ3; 13 bases line up with TRDD3. Per germline, CDR1 GEAIGNYY and CDR2 EKD. The CDR3 contains 18 residues. The CDR3: CACDTVLGDTWGTRQMFF. In nucleotides, the CDR3 is TGTGCCTGTGACACCGTACTGGGGGATACGTGGGGCACCCGACAGATGTTTTTC.

Regarding this clone: The sample carries other DNA sequences with the same CDR3. The rearrangement links TRDV2 to TRDJ1; D possibly corresponds to TRDD3 (6 bases). Trimming removed 2 bases at V and 0 bases at J, with 9 bases between. Germline V CDR1 and CDR2: GEAIGNYY, EKD. The CDR3 runs 14 residues. CDR3 bases: TGTGCCTGTGACAGGGGGAGGTACACCGATAAACTCATCTTT. This encodes CACDRGRYTDKLIF.

This clone is medium-sized (0.01 to 0.1%) in the sample. The chain combines TRDV3 with TRDJ3; 8 bases map to TRDD3. Trimming removed 3 bases from V and 0 bases from J; junction bases left unmatched: 7. The CDR3 runs 17 residues. Germline-derived CDR1 and CDR2 are TVYSNPD and GDNSRS (reference sequence). The CDR3 region has the DNA TGTGCCTTAGGGGGGGATATAGACTCCTGGGACACCCGACAGATGTTTTTC. This sequence encodes CALGGDIDSWDTRQMFF.

This clone is classed as medium-sized (0.01 to 0.1%). This rearrangement joins TRDV2 to TRDJ1; the match to TRDD3 covers 9 bases. This CDR3 is built from 14 residues. V dropped 2 bases and J dropped 4; count of bases not matched to a gene: 4. CDR1 and CDR2 from the germline V gene are GEAIGNYY and EKD. CDR3: CACDKGIRGDKLIF. DNA of the CDR3: TGTGCCTGTGACAAGGGGATACGGGGCGATAAACTCATCTTT.

This clone has just one count. The gene calls are TRDV2 and TRDJ2; TRDD3 matches 7 bases. As TCRdb names no J gene, one was assigned here on the basis of a DNA match to germline. The CDR3 contains 13 residues. The germline V gene encodes CDR1 GEAIGNYY and CDR2 EKD. The CDR3, as DNA: TGTGCTTGGGACACCTGGGATACAACACAACTCTTCTTT. Amino acid sequence: CAWDTWDTTQLFF.

The J gene has no call, while the V gene is TRDV2; the table's D call TRDD3 went unverified against the DNA. Per germline, CDR1 GEAIGNYY and CDR2 EKD. The CDR3 is made up of 18 amino acids. For the CDR3, the DNA is TGTGCCTGTGACGCTGGGGGGTACGCTCCCTGGGACACCCGACAAATGTTTTTC. Its translation is CACDAGGYAPWDTRQMFF.

As to this clone: A far more abundant clone sits one base away, making this likely a read error. The rearrangement joins TRDV2 to TRDJ3; TRDD3 might be the D (6 bases). Trimming left V 0 bases short and J 0 bases short, with 11 bases between. The CDR3 has 18 residues. Germline CDR1 is GEAIGNYY and CDR2 is EKD. The CDR3 sequence: CACDTGDSFSWDTRQMFF. The CDR3 DNA reads as TGTGCCTGTGACACCGGGGATTCTTTCTCCTGGGACACCCGACAGATGTTTTTC.

This clone turned up a few times. This sequence may be a read error, since a much larger clone differs from it by one base. This specimen includes other DNA sequences encoding the same CDR3. This sequence joins TRDV2 and TRDJ3; D remains ambiguous. The CDR3 totals 18 residues. Per germline, CDR1 GEAIGNYY and CDR2 EKD. The DNA of the CDR3 is TGCGCCTGTGACACCGTGAGTCCAAACTCCTGGGACACCCGACAGATGTTTTTC. This codes for CACDTVSPNSWDTRQMFF.

This clone is medium-sized (0.01 to 0.1%) within its sample. Additional DNA sequences in this sample encode the identical CDR3. The chain links TRDV2 to TRDJ3; 11 nucleotides match TRDD3. Germline-derived CDR1 and CDR2 are GEAIGNYY and EKD. The CDR3 sequence is 20 residues long. The V segment lost 0 bases and the J segment 0 bases; nucleotides outside the gene matches: 6. Here the CDR3 DNA reads TGTGCCTGTGACACCGCTGGGGGATACCTCAGCTCCTGGGACACCCGACAGATGTTTTTC. This sequence encodes CACDTAGGYLSSWDTRQMFF.

As concerns this clone: The protein given by TCRdb reflects a much larger clone and differs at residue 15 from this DNA's translation, likely from a read error; the protein shown is the DNA's translation. The chain couples TRDV2 to TRDJ3, with 10 bases matching TRDD3. The V segment lost 1 base and the J segment 22 bases; nucleotides outside the gene matches: 21. The CDR3 totals 17 residues. Germline values: CDR1 GEAIGNYY, CDR2 EKD. CDR3 loop: CACDTGGYSWDTRQTFF. The CDR3 DNA reads as TGTGCCTGTGACACTGGGGGATACTCCTGGGACACCCGACAGACATTTTTC.

In its sample, this clone was seen a few times. This is likely an artifact of a read error, given a far larger clone one base away. The chain links TRDV2 to TRDJ3, with D possibly matching TRDD3 (5 bases). This CDR3 contains 15 residues. Trimming took 1 base from V and 3 from J, leaving 6 bases between them. CDR1 GEAIGNYY and CDR2 EKD come from the germline V gene. The CDR3 DNA reads as TGTGCCTGTGACACGGGATGCTGGGACACCCGACAGATGTTTTTC. Its protein is CACDTGCWDTRQMFF.

This clone has more than one count but fewer than ten. A much larger clonotype is one base distant, so this may be a read error. The same CDR3 is also encoded by other DNA sequences in this sample. V is TRAV29/DV5 and J is TRDJ1; D possibly corresponds to TRDD3 (6 bases). Per germline, CDR1 NSMFDY and CDR2 ISSIKDK. The CDR3 is made up of 16 amino acids. CDR3 DNA sequence: TGTGCGGCAAGCAAAGGGGACTGGGAGCACACCGATAAACTCATCTTT. Translated, it gives CAASKGDWEHTDKLIF.

The rearrangement uses TRDV3 and TRDJ2; weak D call: TRDD3 (6 bases). The CDR3 is made up of 15 amino acids. The V end was cut by 2 bases, the J end by 7 bases, with 20 bases between. Germline V gene lookup returns CDR1 TVYSNPD and CDR2 GDNSRS (reference sequence). The CDR3 sequence: CAFGGYIGGKAQLFF. In nucleotides, the CDR3 is TGTGCCTTTGGAGGATACATAGGGGGGAAAGCACAACTCTTCTTT.